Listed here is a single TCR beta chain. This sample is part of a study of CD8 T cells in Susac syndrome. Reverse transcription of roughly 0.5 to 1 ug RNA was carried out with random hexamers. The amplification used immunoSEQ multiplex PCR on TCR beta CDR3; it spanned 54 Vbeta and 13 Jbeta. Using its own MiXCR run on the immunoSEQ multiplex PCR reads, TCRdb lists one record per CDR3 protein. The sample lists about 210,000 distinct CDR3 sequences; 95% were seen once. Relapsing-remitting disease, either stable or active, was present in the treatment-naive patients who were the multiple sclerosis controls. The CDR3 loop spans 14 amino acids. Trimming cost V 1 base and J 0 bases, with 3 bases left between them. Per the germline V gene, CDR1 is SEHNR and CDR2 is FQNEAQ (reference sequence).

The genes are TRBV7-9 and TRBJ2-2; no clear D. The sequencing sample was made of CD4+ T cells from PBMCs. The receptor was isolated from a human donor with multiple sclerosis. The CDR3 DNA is TGTGCCAGCAGCTTAGAGTCGAACACCGGGGAGCTGTTTTTT. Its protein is CASSLESNTGELFF.